The source of this TCR beta chain is a study of blood T cell repertoires in COVID-19. Measured with immunoSEQ multiplex PCR; TCRdb has only the in-frame clones, and not every one. The table shows some 330,000 clones, with around nine tenths occurring only once. This CDR3 spans 15 amino acids. V lost 1 base, J lost 6 bases, and 13 bases lay in between. Per the germline V gene, CDR1 is LGHDT and CDR2 is YNNKEL (reference sequence). The J gene is TRBJ1-5, the V gene TRBV3-1 (or the pseudogene TRBV3-2); D unresolved. This TCR derives from a man aged 25-40 years who had recovered from COVID-19. Sequencing was performed on PBMCs or T cells enriched from blood (not recorded which). The CDR3, as DNA: TGTGCCAGCAGCCAAGGGGAGGCAGGACGTCAGCCCCAGCATTTT. Translated: CASSQGEAGRQPQHF.